The sequence of this T cell receptor beta chain was determined in a study of technical replicates of blood from several donors. The repertoire was sequenced with immunoSEQ multiplex PCR; TCRdb's copy has only in-frame clones and lacks some. The sample contains more than 90,000 clones, less than 96% of which appear only once. Input material: T cells isolated from PBMCs. The TCR originated in a human donor in good health.

The CDR3, as DNA: TGTGCCAGTAGTGAGGGAATAAGCACTGAAGCTTTCTTT. It yields the protein CASSEGISTEAFF. The chain is built from TRBV19 and TRBJ1-1; no reliable D call. Trimming stripped 5 bases from V and 4 bases from J, with 11 bases between. This CDR3 comprises 13 residues. Germline lookup yields CDR1 LNHDA and CDR2 SQIVND (reference sequence).